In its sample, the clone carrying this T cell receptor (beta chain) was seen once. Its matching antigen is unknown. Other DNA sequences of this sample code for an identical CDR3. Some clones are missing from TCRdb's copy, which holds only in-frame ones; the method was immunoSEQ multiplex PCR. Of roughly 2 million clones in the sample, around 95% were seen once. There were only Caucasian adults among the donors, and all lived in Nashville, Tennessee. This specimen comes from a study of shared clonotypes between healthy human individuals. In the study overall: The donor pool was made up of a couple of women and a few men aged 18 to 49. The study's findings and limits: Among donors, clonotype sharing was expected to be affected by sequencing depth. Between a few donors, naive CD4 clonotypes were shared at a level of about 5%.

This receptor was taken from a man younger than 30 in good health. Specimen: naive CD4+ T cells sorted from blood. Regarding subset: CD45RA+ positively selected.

Written as DNA, the CDR3 is TGTGCCAGCAGCCCACAGGGAGAAAAACTGTTTTTT. Translated, it gives CASSPQGEKLFF. This chain links TRBV11-2 with TRBJ1-4, with D possibly matching TRBD1 (6 bases). CDR1 SGHAT and CDR2 FQNNGV come from the germline V gene. The CDR3 loop spans 12 amino acids. The ends were cut back, 5 bases at V and 8 bases at J, with 9 bases in the middle. Full variable domain (remainder filled in from reference TRBV11-2 and TRBJ1-4): EAGVAQSPRYKIIEKRQSVAFWCNPISGHATLYWYQQILGQGPKLLIQFQNNGVVDDSQLPKDRFSAERLKGVDSTLKIQPAKLEDSAVYLCASSPQGEKLFFGSGTQLSVL.